Each of the 5 T cell receptor beta chains below was sequenced from the same sample in a study of molecular identifiers for immune sequencing clone quantification. TCRdb fed the PCR reads into MiXCR, producing one record per CDR3 protein. The sample includes some 680,000 distinct CDR3 sequences, around 25% of them seen just once. The sequencing sample was made of naive CD8+ T cells from blood, with Jurkat cell RNA spiked in. Regarding subset: FACS-sorted CD8+CD4-CCR7+CD45RA+ naive T cells. The receptor source for this set is a human donor in good health. Some libraries in this study had Jurkat cell RNA spiked in.

This clonotype has a count of ten or more. V is TRBV7-6 and J is TRBJ2-3, with 8 positions matching TRBD2. From germline, CDR1 is SGHVS and CDR2 FNYEAQ. The CDR3 is 13 amino acids. V gave up 8 bases and J gave up 4 bases; unmatched junction bases: 5. This CDR3 is CASAGGLSDTQYF. CDR3 coding DNA: TGTGCCAGCGCGGGGGGTTTATCAGATACGCAGTATTTT.

In the case of this clonotype: Since a much larger clone is just one base distant, this may be a read error. This chain links TRBV20-1 with TRBJ2-7; maybe TRBD2 (6 bases). CDR1 is DFQATT and CDR2 is SNEGSKA in the germline V gene (reference sequence). The CDR3 totals 13 residues. The DNA for the CDR3 is TGCAGTGCTAAAGGGACTCACTCCCACGAGCAGTACTTC. Translation gives CSAKGTHSHEQYF.

The rearrangement links TRBV24-1 to TRBJ2-1; unclear D gene. Trimming cost V 4 bases and J 1 base, with 10 bases left between them. Germline values: CDR1 KGHDR, CDR2 SFDVKD. The CDR3 sequence is 15 residues long. CDR3 nucleotides: TGTGCCACCAGTGAAGGGCAGGTGTCCTACAATGAGCAGTTCTTC. It specifies CATSEGQVSYNEQFF.

Turning to this clonotype: A read error may explain this, as a much larger clone is one base away. The gene calls are TRBV28 and TRBJ1-2; no clear D. The CDR3 is 13 residues long. V dropped 4 bases and J dropped 9 bases, with 15 bases sitting between them. CDR1 MDHEN and CDR2 SYDVKM come from the germline V gene. The CDR3 sequence: CASSYSRSNRYTF. The CDR3, as DNA: TGTGCCAGCAGTTACAGCCGATCGAATCGCTACACCTTC.

This clonotype was counted at least ten times. The genes are TRBV7-6 and TRBJ2-6; D might be TRBD2 (5 bases). This CDR3 comprises 15 residues. Germline loops: CDR1 SGHVS, CDR2 FNYEAQ. Trimming left V 5 bases short and J 2 bases short, with 10 bases between. CDR3 DNA: TGTGCCAGCAGCCTTAGCGTTGCTGGGGCCAACGTCCTGACTTTC. Its translation is CASSLSVAGANVLTF.